Relative to its sample, the clone carrying this TCR beta chain is medium-sized. Antigen unknown. As part of library construction, unique molecular identifiers were attached to individual cDNA molecules. TCRdb re-derived calls from the 5' RACE reads in MiXCR, one entry per CDR3 protein. The sample includes about 32,000 distinct CDR3 sequences, about 5.2% of them seen just once. The record originates from a study of early T cells in non-severe SARS-CoV-2 infection. Turning to the study itself: Bulk RNA taken from unsorted whole blood was sequenced, leaving chains unpaired.

Whole-study results and caveats: Missing private and CD4 specificities, VDJdb matching favored anti-spike CD8 responses.

Sequenced sample: whole blood. This receptor was taken from an adult who was a healthcare worker with PCR-confirmed SARS-CoV-2 infection or an uninfected control (not recorded which).

The chain's CDR3 is CSVEAGQGSEQFF. For the CDR3, the DNA is TGCAGCGTTGAAGCCGGACAGGGGAGTGAGCAGTTCTTC. The chain couples TRBV29-1 to TRBJ2-1; 9 bases agree with TRBD1. V shed 1 base, J shed 9 bases, and the junction held 4 bases outside the gene matches. The V gene's germline CDR1 is SQVTM and CDR2 ANQGSEA. This CDR3 contains 13 residues.